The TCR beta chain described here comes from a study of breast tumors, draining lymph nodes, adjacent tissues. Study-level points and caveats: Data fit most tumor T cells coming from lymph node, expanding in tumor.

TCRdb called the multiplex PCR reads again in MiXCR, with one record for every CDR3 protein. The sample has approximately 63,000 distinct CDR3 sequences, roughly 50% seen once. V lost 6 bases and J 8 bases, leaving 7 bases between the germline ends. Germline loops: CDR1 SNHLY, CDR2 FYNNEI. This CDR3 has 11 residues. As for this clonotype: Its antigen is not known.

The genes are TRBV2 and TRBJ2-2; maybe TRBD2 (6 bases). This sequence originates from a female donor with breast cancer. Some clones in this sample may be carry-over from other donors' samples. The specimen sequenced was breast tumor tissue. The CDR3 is CASRGGGELFF. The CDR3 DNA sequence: TGTGCCAGCAGGGGGGGAGGGGAGCTGTTTTTT.